This TCR beta chain appears in the sequencing data of a study of T cell responses to AZD1222 COVID-19 vaccine. Study information: Second-dose recipients at about 4 or about 12 weeks were treated as one pooled group.

The protocol was immunoSEQ multiplex PCR, while the TCRdb copy is restricted to in-frame clones and leaves out a portion. The sample yields under 200,000 clones, over 85% seen once. This receptor was taken from an adult in good health. This material consisted of peripheral blood, taken on day 0 of AZD1222 vaccination.

The CDR3 DNA follows: TGTGCCAGCAGCGTCGGCCAGGCCGGGCGGTACAATGAGCAGTTCTTC. It codes for CASSVGQAGRYNEQFF. The J gene is TRBJ2-1, the V gene TRBV9; D call uncertain. The CDR3 runs 16 residues. Trimming shortened V by 2 bases and J by 4 bases, and 16 bases separated the two germline ends. Germline V gene data show CDR1 as SGDLS and CDR2 as YYNGEE.